This TCR beta chain appears in the sequencing data of a study of OX40 agonist ivuxolimab in advanced cancers. Looking at the study overall: Partial responses were achieved by three patients: one hepatocellular carcinoma, two cutaneous melanoma. Study-level findings and limits: Which antigen the expanded peripheral T cells recognized is unknown.

The table came from immunoSEQ multiplex PCR; TCRdb's copy has only in-frame clones and leaves some out. The sample lists 10,000 to 15,000 clones; 90% were seen once. V lost 3 bases and J 2 bases, leaving 11 bases between the germline ends. The CDR3 length is 14 residues. Per germline, CDR1 WNHNN and CDR2 SYGVQD (reference sequence). Comment on this clone: Its antigen remains unknown.

The chain employs TRBV10-1 and TRBJ2-7; no reliable D call. The origin of this receptor is an adult with an advanced solid tumor such as melanoma, head and neck, liver or kidney cancer. Sequences were derived from CD4+ or CD8+ T cells sorted from blood, sampled in a trial of the OX40 agonist ivuxolimab. The CDR3 protein is CASSEFDAPYEQYF. CDR3 bases: TGCGCCAGCAGTGAATTCGACGCTCCCTACGAGCAGTACTTC.